These 13 T cell receptor beta chains originate from one sample sequenced in a study of OX40 agonist ivuxolimab in advanced cancers. TCRdb's copy holds only in-frame clones and misses some; the assay was immunoSEQ multiplex PCR. The table has roughly 46,000 clones, roughly nine tenths seen once; the top ten hold 11% to 15%. Sequenced material: CD4+ or CD8+ T cells sorted from blood, taken in a trial of the OX40 agonist ivuxolimab. Source of these receptors: an adult with an advanced solid tumor such as melanoma, head and neck, liver or kidney cancer.

The V call is TRBV10-3, the J call TRBJ2-5; D is possibly TRBD2 (5 bases). V lost 2 bases and J 2 bases, leaving 6 bases between the germline ends. CDR1 and CDR2 (germline): ENHRY, SYGVKD. This CDR3 is 13 amino acids long. This CDR3 is CAISERGQETQYF. The CDR3 DNA sequence: TGTGCCATCAGTGAGCGCGGGCAAGAGACCCAGTACTTC.

The chain carries TRBV28 and TRBJ1-1, with a weak D call TRBD1 (6 bases). CDR1 is MDHEN, CDR2 SYDVKM, per germline. CDR3 size: 14 residues. Trimming took 6 bases from V and 2 from J, leaving 13 bases between them. CDR3 protein: CASRTGPVNTEAFF. CDR3 nucleotide sequence: TGTGCCAGCAGGACAGGACCCGTTAACACTGAAGCTTTCTTT.

V usage is TRBV7-3 and J usage is TRBJ2-7, with D maybe TRBD1 (6 bases). The V end lost 5 bases, the J end lost 0 bases, and 8 bases lay between the germline ends. The CDR3 extends over 13 amino acids. Germline loops: CDR1 SGHTA, CDR2 FQGTGA. The CDR3: CASSPGASYEQYF. CDR3 sequence (DNA): TGTGCCAGCAGCCCAGGGGCCTCCTACGAGCAGTACTTC. Based on the CDR3 plus reference TRBV7-3 and TRBJ2-7, the full variable domain is GAGVSQTPSNKVTEKGKYVELRCDPISGHTALYWYRQSLGQGPEFLIYFQGTGAADDSGLPNDRFFAVRPEGSVSTLKIQRTERGDSAVYLCASSPGASYEQYFGPGTRLTVT.

This clone was counted a single time. The chain combines TRBV7-8 with TRBJ1-1; 7 bases align to TRBD1. Looked up from germline, CDR1 is SGHVS and CDR2 is FQNEAQ. Germline trimming cut 3 bases from V and 4 bases from J; bases unmatched to any gene: 5. The CDR3 is 14 amino acids. In DNA, the CDR3 is TGTGCCAGCAGCTTCGGCAGGGGGGGCACTGAAGCTTTCTTT. This encodes CASSFGRGGTEAFF.

Here the CDR3 reads CASSPGGSIDEQYF. DNA for the CDR3: TGTGCCAGCTCACCAGGCGGGAGTATCGACGAGCAGTACTTC. J is TRBJ2-7 and V is TRBV18; 7 positions agree with TRBD2. Losses at the gene ends were 2 bases for V and 5 bases for J; bases not matched to a gene: 6. The CDR3 has 14 amino acids. Germline V gene lookup returns CDR1 KGHSH and CDR2 LQKENI.

The chain couples TRBV28 to TRBJ2-7; D not resolved. Trimming cost V 6 bases and J 1 base, with 16 bases left between them. Germline V gives CDR1 MDHEN, CDR2 SYDVKM. The CDR3 contains 15 residues. The CDR3 region has the DNA TGTGCCAGCAGCCTCGGCGGAAGCCGTTCCTACGAGCAGTACTTC. Translation gives CASSLGGSRSYEQYF. Full variable domain (outside the CDR3, taken from reference TRBV28 and TRBJ2-7): DVKVTQSSRYLVKRTGEKVFLECVQDMDHENMFWYRQDPGLGLRLIYFSYDVKMKEKGDIPEGYSVSREKKERFSLILESASTNQTSMYLCASSLGGSRSYEQYFGPGTRLTVT.

J is TRBJ1-2 and V is TRBV6-5, with D possibly matching TRBD1 (6 bases). The CDR3 totals 14 residues. CDR1 is MNHEY and CDR2 is SVGAGI in the germline V gene. The V end lost 2 bases, the J end lost 1 base, and 8 bases lay between the germline ends. As DNA, the CDR3 is TGTGCCAGCAGTTACAACAGGGATAACTATGGCTACACCTTC. This codes for CASSYNRDNYGYTF.

This sequence joins TRBV5-1 and TRBJ1-4; 7 bases are shared with TRBD1. Germline values: CDR1 SGHRS, CDR2 YFSETQ. This CDR3 region has 15 residues. V was pared by 4 bases and J by 10 bases, with 13 bases of the junction left unmatched. CDR3: CASSGGQDGFRKLFF. CDR3 nucleotide sequence: TGCGCCAGCAGCGGCGGACAGGACGGTTTTCGAAAACTGTTTTTT.

The CDR3 nucleotides are TGCAGCGTTAGCAGGGGTGCCTATGGCTACACCTTC. Translating it yields CSVSRGAYGYTF. The chain combines TRBV29-1 with TRBJ1-2; tentative D call: TRBD1 (6 bases). Deletions cut 5 bases from V and 4 bases from J, with 11 bases between. Germline CDR1 reads SQVTM; CDR2 reads ANQGSEA. The CDR3 consists of 12 residues.

This chain links TRBV6-5 with TRBJ2-7; the D is unclear. The CDR3 is 13 residues long. Trimming stripped 2 bases from V and 3 bases from J, with 8 bases between. Germline CDR1 and CDR2: MNHEY and SVGAGI. The CDR3 DNA follows: TGTGCCAGCAGTTACGCCTGGGGCTACGAGCAGTACTTC. Its translation is CASSYAWGYEQYF.

This chain joins TRBV5-6 and TRBJ2-5; no clear D. The DNA end is more similar to TRBJ2-7, so the J call may be wrong. The CDR3 totals 11 residues. Germline V gives CDR1 SGHDT, CDR2 YYEEEE. CDR3: CASSSYYEQYF. The CDR3 bases are TGTGCCAGCAGCTCGTACTACGAGCAGTACTTC.

This chain uses TRBV28 with TRBJ1-2, with 12 bases identical to TRBD1. The CDR3 runs to 16 residues. After removal of 6 bases from V and 9 bases from J, the junction contained 14 bases not matched to a gene. Looked up from germline, CDR1 is MDHEN and CDR2 is SYDVKM. The chain's CDR3 is CASSRGPGTGGERYTF. In nucleotides, the CDR3 is TGTGCCAGCAGCCGCGGTCCCGGGACAGGGGGCGAGCGCTACACCTTC.

The chain joins TRBV29-1 to TRBJ2-7; D is possibly TRBD1 (5 bases). V was shortened by 4 bases and J by 2 bases, with 15 bases between the two germline ends. The CDR3 runs 14 residues. Germline V gives CDR1 SQVTM, CDR2 ANQGSEA. CDR3 nucleotides: TGCAGCGTTGGGGGCGGCCAGGGTGCCTACGAGCAGTACTTC. Its translation is CSVGGGQGAYEQYF.